This T cell receptor (beta chain) stems from a study of T cell responses to AZD1222 COVID-19 vaccine. Study findings and constraints: Possibly, clonal diversity was underestimated; donors were largely white British and included more females.

V trimming: 7 bases; J trimming: 6 bases; junction bases outside the gene matches: 7. The CDR3 has 14 amino acids. From germline, CDR1 is SGHRS and CDR2 YFSETQ. The repertoire was sequenced with immunoSEQ multiplex PCR; TCRdb's copy has only in-frame clones and lacks some. The data show approximately 100,000 clones, with over 70% seen just once and more than 8% held by the top ten. As to this clone: Its matching antigen is unknown.

The sequencing used peripheral blood, collected on day 0 of AZD1222 vaccination. This sequence joins TRBV5-1 and TRBJ1-6, with 7 bases aligning to TRBD1. The TCR sequence derives from an adult in good health. CDR3 DNA: TGCGCCAGCGGAGACAGGGCGGGTAATTCACCCCTCCACTTT. The encoded protein is CASGDRAGNSPLHF.